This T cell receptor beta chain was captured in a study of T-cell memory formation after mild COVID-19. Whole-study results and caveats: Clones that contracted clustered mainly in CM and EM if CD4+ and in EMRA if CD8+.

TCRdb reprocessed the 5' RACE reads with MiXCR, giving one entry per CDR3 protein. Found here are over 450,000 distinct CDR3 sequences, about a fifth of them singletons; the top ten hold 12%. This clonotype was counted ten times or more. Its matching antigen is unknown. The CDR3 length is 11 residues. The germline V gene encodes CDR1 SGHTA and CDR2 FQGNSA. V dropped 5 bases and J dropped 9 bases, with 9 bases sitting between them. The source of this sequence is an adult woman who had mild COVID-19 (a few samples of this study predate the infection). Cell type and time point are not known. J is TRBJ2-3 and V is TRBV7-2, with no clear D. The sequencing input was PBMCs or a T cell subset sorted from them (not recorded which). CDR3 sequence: CASSRTGTQYF. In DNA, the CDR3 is TGTGCCAGCAGCCGAACTGGGACGCAGTATTTT.